These 10 T cell receptor beta chains originate from one sample sequenced in a study of shared clonotypes between healthy human individuals (TCRdb year 2020). CD8 naive samples consisted of CD45RO-negative cells that were positively selected for CCR7, yielding a CD45RA+CCR7+ population without TemRA cells. Library method: the immunoSEQ multiplex PCR assay. Entries here come from immuneACCESS through TCRdb and include only in-frame sequences with V and J called. Some clones fail to appear in such tables; in the studies checked, an unresolved V gene covers under half of the shortfall, and the cause of the remainder is unknown. Across this sample there are nearly 2 million clones, with about 95% seen only once. 1.2% of the sample goes to the ten largest clones. The sequencing sample was made of naive CD8+ T cells sorted from blood. What this sample's cell subset or site label stands for: CD45RA+CCR7+. The source of these receptors is a man aged 18 to 35 in good health.

This clone is a singleton in its sample. The chain couples TRBV27 to TRBJ2-7; 9 bases are shared with TRBD2. This CDR3 is built from 14 residues. Per the germline V gene, CDR1 is MNHEY and CDR2 is SMNVEV (reference sequence). With V trimmed by 5 bases and J by 5 bases, 7 bases remained unmatched. DNA for the CDR3: TGTGCCAGCAGTAGTCTAGCGGGGCAAAACGAGCAGTACTTC. Amino acids: CASSSLAGQNEQYF.

As concerns this clone: The sample has other DNA sequences that encode this CDR3 too. V is TRBV11-2 and J is TRBJ2-7; unclear D gene. Germline CDR1 SGHAT, CDR2 FQNNGV. This CDR3 contains 13 residues. The V end was cut by 3 bases, the J end by 0 bases, with 6 bases between. The CDR3 sequence: CASSFGFSYEQYF. CDR3 nucleotides: TGTGCCAGCAGCTTCGGGTTCTCCTACGAGCAGTACTTC. The full variable domain, its missing parts supplied by reference TRBV11-2 and TRBJ2-7, is EAGVAQSPRYKIIEKRQSVAFWCNPISGHATLYWYQQILGQGPKLLIQFQNNGVVDDSQLPKDRFSAERLKGVDSTLKIQPAKLEDSAVYLCASSFGFSYEQYFGPGTRLTVT.

This chain joins TRBV5-6 and TRBJ2-1; D not resolved. Deletions cut 0 bases from V and 8 bases from J, with 9 bases between. The germline CDR1 and CDR2 sequences are SGHDT and YYEEEE. This CDR3 has 13 amino acids. The CDR3 DNA sequence: TGTGCCAGCAGCTTGGGCCGTTTGGATGAGCAGTTCTTC. This gives the protein CASSLGRLDEQFF.

The chain uses TRBV6-1 and TRBJ2-1, with D perhaps being TRBD1 or TRBD2 (6 bases each). The germline V gene encodes CDR1 MNHNS and CDR2 SASEGT. The CDR3 is made up of 15 amino acids. The ends were cut back, 7 bases at V and 3 bases at J, with 16 bases in the middle. The CDR3 nucleotides are TGTGCCAGCACTGACAGGTTGGACTACTACAATGAGCAGTTCTTC. Its translation is CASTDRLDYYNEQFF.

In the case of this clone: The same CDR3 is also encoded by other DNA sequences in this sample. The chain links TRBV30 to TRBJ2-1; 7 bases align to TRBD1. V lost 3 bases and J lost 2; bases outside the gene matches: 1. Germline CDR1 and CDR2: GTSNPN and SVGIG (reference sequence). This CDR3 has 13 residues. CDR3 protein: CAWSGTAYNEQFF. Here the CDR3 DNA reads TGTGCCTGGAGCGGGACAGCCTACAATGAGCAGTTCTTC.

The gene calls are TRBV9 and TRBJ1-4, with no clear D. V was clipped by 3 bases and J by 0 bases, with 6 bases between them. Germline lookup yields CDR1 SGDLS and CDR2 YYNGEE. This CDR3 has 14 residues. DNA of the CDR3: TGTGCCAGCAGCGAAACCTCAACTAATGAAAAACTGTTTTTT. Translation: CASSETSTNEKLFF.

V gene TRBV27 combines with J gene TRBJ1-4, with D unclear. The V end lost 2 bases, the J end lost 0 bases, and 10 bases lay between the germline ends. Germline CDR1 is MNHEY and CDR2 is SMNVEV (reference sequence). The CDR3 has 16 amino acids. This chain's CDR3 is CASSLGVSATNEKLFF. As DNA, the CDR3 is TGTGCCAGCAGTTTAGGAGTGTCCGCAACTAATGAAAAACTGTTTTTT.

This rearrangement joins TRBV19 to TRBJ2-7, with D possibly TRBD1 on 5 matching bases. The CDR3 has 16 residues. V was cut by 4 bases and J by 3 bases, with 19 bases left in between. Germline V gives CDR1 LNHDA, CDR2 SQIVND (reference sequence). The CDR3 region has the DNA TGTGCCAGTAGTAGGGGCCCACCATCTTTTTACTACGAGCAGTACTTC. Translating it yields CASSRGPPSFYYEQYF. Combining the CDR3 with reference TRBV19 and TRBJ2-7 gives the whole variable domain DGGITQSPKYLFRKEGQNVTLSCEQNLNHDAMYWYRQDPGQGLRLIYYSQIVNDFQKGDIAEGYSVSREKKESFPLTVTSAQKNPTAFYLCASSRGPPSFYYEQYFGPGTRLTVT.

This chain links TRBV4-1 with TRBJ2-2; 11 nucleotides match TRBD2. Trimming at V came to 1 base and at J to 1 base, leaving 5 bases not matched to a gene. Germline CDR1 reads MGHRA; CDR2 reads YSYEKL. The CDR3 spans 18 residues. CDR3 amino acids: CASSQAALAGVNTGELFF. For the CDR3, the DNA is TGCGCCAGCAGCCAAGCCGCACTAGCGGGGGTGAACACCGGGGAGCTGTTTTTT.

CDR3 sequence: CASSQVLRDEQYF. The CDR3 DNA reads TGCGCCAGCAGCCAAGTTCTACGGGACGAGCAGTACTTC. This chain connects TRBV4-1 to TRBJ2-7; D gene unclear. The germline V and J ends were trimmed by 1 base and 5 bases, with 9 bases remaining between them. The CDR3 contains 13 residues. CDR1 is MGHRA and CDR2 is YSYEKL in the germline V gene.